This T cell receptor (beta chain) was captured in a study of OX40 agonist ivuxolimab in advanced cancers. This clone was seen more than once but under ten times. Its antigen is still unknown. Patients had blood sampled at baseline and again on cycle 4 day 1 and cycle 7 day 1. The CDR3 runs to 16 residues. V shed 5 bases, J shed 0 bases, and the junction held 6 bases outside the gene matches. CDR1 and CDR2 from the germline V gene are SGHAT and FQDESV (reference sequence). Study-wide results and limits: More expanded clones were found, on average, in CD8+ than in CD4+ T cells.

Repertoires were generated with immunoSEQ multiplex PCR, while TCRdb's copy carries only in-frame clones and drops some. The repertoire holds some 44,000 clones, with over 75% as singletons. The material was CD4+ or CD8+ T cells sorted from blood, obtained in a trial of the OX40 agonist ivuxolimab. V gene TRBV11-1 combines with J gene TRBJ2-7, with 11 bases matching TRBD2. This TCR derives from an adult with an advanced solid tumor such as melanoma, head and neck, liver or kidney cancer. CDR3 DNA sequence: TGTGCCAGCAGCCAAGAGACTAGCGGGATCTCCTACGAGCAGTACTTC. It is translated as CASSQETSGISYEQYF.